This T cell receptor (beta chain) emerged from a study of vaccination effects on CD4 cells after COVID-19. Background on the study: PBMC were cultured at around 2 million per well with around 9.2 IU/ml IL-2 and around 10 ug/ml peptides.

A note on this clone: Its antigen remains unidentified.

The V end was cut by 5 bases, the J end by 8 bases, with 7 bases between. The CDR3 is 11 amino acids. CDR1 and CDR2 (germline): SGHAT, FQNNGV. Profiling relied on immunoSEQ multiplex PCR, and the TCRdb table lists in-frame clones only, not all of them. The sample shows about 40,000 clones, about 70% of them seen only once. Culture lasted about nine days before CD4+ T cell isolation. Everyone in the study got two shots of either the BNT162b2 or mRNA-1273 vaccine. J is TRBJ2-1 and V is TRBV11-2; D tentatively fits TRBD1 or TRBD2 (5 bases each). The source was CD4+ T cells from PBMCs cultured without peptide, collected after COVID-19 vaccination. The clonotype originates from a human donor who received a COVID-19 vaccine. The CDR3 reads CASSRGDEQFF. CDR3 DNA sequence: TGTGCCAGCAGCCGAGGGGATGAGCAGTTCTTC.